The T cell receptor beta chain under discussion was sequenced for a study of stem cell transplantation in POMP-related autoinflammatory disease. Looking at the study overall: Defective thymoproteasomes were hypothesized to impair CD8+ T-cell positive selection. Before transplant: CD4+ naive skewing, low CD8+ proportions, reduced cytokine secretion. Study-wide findings and caveats: In PRAID patients, the number of distinct TRB V-J gene pairings was restricted. PRAID patients trended toward lower TRB diversity and higher clonality in all analyzed T-cell subsets.

On this clone: The target antigen is unknown.

Generated by immunoSEQ multiplex PCR, the TCRdb table keeps only in-frame clones and is missing some. In the table there are 11,000 or so clones, roughly 86% of which are singletons. PRAID featured immunodeficiency plus autoinflammation. V shed 7 bases and J 3 bases; nucleotides not matched to a gene: 5. Germline V CDR1 and CDR2: SQVTM, ANQGSEA. The CDR3 length is 12 residues. The source is a human donor with POMP-related autoinflammation and immune dysregulation (PRAID). The sample was CD8+ T cells from PBMCs, taken before stem cell transplantation. This chain connects TRBV29-1 to TRBJ2-7; 8 nucleotides match TRBD1. The CDR3: CSARTGNYEQYF. CDR3 coding DNA: TGCAGCGCCCGGACAGGGAACTACGAGCAGTACTTC.